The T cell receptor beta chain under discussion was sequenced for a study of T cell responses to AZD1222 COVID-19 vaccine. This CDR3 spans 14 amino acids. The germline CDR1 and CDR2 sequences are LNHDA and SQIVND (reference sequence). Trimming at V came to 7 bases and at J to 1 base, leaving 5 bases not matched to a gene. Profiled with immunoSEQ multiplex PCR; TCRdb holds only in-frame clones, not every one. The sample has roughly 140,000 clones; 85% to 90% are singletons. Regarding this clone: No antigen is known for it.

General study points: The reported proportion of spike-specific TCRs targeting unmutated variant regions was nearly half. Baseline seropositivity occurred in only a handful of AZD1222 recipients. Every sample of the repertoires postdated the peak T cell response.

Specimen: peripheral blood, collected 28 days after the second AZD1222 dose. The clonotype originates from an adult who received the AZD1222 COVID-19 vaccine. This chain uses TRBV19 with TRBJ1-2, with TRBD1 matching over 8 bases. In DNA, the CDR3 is TGTGCCAGTACCCGGACAGGGAGTAACTATGGCTACACCTTC. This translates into CASTRTGSNYGYTF.